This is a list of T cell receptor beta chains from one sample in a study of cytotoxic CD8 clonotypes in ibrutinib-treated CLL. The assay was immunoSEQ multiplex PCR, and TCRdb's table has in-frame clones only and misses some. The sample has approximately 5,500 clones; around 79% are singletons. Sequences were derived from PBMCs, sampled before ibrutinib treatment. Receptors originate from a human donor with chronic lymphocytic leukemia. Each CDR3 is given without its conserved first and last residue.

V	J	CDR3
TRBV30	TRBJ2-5	AWSILGDTRPRQETQY
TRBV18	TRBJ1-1	ASSPQGSEAF
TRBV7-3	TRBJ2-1	ASSLFGGTESYNEQF
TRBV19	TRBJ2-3	ASSIPATGHTDTQY
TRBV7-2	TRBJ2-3	ASSSRRGITDTQY
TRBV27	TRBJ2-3	ASSTRASSTDTQY
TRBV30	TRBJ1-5	AWSVGRNSNQPQH
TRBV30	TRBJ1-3	AWRATGSGNTIY
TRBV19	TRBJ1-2	ASSIDTGLDYGYT
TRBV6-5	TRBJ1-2	ASTGAYGYT
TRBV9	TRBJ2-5	APRGQGGETQY
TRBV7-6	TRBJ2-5	ASSFGGETQY
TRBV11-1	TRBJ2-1	ASSLEAQSYNEQF
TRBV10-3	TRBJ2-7	AISESVDGYEQY
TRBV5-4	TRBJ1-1	ASSSSLGSGKSTEAF
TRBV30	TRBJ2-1	ARRTGTSGSWDEQF
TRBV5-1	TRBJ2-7	ASSLWTDYEQY
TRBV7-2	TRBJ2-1	ASSRTSGRGYNEQF
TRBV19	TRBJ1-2	ASSPIGTAATNYGYT
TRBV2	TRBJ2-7	ASSGLAHSYEQY
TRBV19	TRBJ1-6	ASSIAASSYNSPLH
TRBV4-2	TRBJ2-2	ASSQPKGLALTGELF
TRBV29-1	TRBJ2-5	SVDGGQETQY
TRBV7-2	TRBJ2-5	ASSLTAMAIETQY
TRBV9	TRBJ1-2	ASSVVPPGGQTGYT
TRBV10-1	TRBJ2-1	ASSEGGGSYNEQF
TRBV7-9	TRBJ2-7	ASSLGDRGEQY
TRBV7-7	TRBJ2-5	ASSRDIQETQY
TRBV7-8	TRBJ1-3	ASSLLPTGTGNTIY
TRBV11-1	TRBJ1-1	ASSLAPGTGRNTEAF
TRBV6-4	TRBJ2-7	ASRAGAALYEQY
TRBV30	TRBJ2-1	AWRFGTFLDGEQF
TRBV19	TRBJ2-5	ASSINTNRAETQY
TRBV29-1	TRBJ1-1	SVADSLNTEAF
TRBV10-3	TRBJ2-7	AISEGLAVTSYEQY
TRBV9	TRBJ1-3	ASSVVPRADGNTIY
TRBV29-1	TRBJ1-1	SVAGTARTEAF
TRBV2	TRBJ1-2	ASSDASNYGYT
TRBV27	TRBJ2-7	ASSLGGAEQY
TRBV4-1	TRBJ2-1	ASSQLGLAANNEQF
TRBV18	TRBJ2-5	ASHPPERRETQY
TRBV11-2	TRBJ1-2	ASSPTQGDYGYT